The 28 T cell receptor beta chains listed next were all sequenced from one sample in a study of PD-1 blockade in classical Hodgkin lymphoma. All patients relapsed after autologous stem cell transplantation, and brentuximab vedotin exposure varied. Produced via immunoSEQ multiplex PCR; TCRdb's table is partial and in-frame only. Here the sample spans around 91,000 clones, roughly 79% being singletons. The sequencing here drew on peripheral blood mononuclear cells (PBMCs), taken before the second cycle of nivolumab. These TCRs come from a human donor with classical Hodgkin lymphoma.

The chain uses TRBV7-2 and TRBJ2-7; the match to TRBD2 covers 11 bases. Germline CDR1 is SGHTA and CDR2 is FQGNSA. This CDR3 region has 15 residues. V trimming: 3 bases; J trimming: 2 bases; junction bases outside the gene matches: 3. The CDR3 sequence: CASSLGGLAAYEQYF. DNA of the CDR3: TGTGCCAGCAGCTTGGGGGGACTAGCGGCCTACGAGCAGTACTTC.

The chain recombines TRBV6-5 with TRBJ1-5; maybe TRBD1 (5 bases). This CDR3 is 12 amino acids long. V gave up 0 bases and J gave up 12 bases, with 9 bases separating them. The germline gives CDR1 MNHEY, CDR2 SVGAGI. CDR3 protein: CASSYSGGVQHF. CDR3 coding DNA: TGTGCCAGCAGTTACTCGGGGGGGGTCCAGCATTTT.

The chain carries TRBV9 and TRBJ1-1; no firm D call. Germline lookup yields CDR1 SGDLS and CDR2 YYNGEE. This CDR3 has 14 residues. V dropped 0 bases and J dropped 1 base, with 7 bases sitting between them. CDR3 nucleotides: TGTGCCAGCAGCGTAGGACACCCGAACACTGAAGCTTTCTTT. Translation: CASSVGHPNTEAFF.

The chain is built from TRBV7-2 and TRBJ1-5, with D possibly being TRBD1 (5 bases). Trimming pared 0 bases from V and 5 bases from J, leaving 8 bases between. The length of the CDR3 is 14 residues. Germline assignment: CDR1 SGHTA and CDR2 FQGNSA. CDR3 sequence (DNA): TGTGCCAGCAGCTTAGCCGGGGGAGATCAGCCCCAGCATTTT. Protein sequence: CASSLAGGDQPQHF.

The rearrangement links TRBV5-6 to TRBJ1-2, with unresolved D. The CDR3 loop spans 14 amino acids. Trimming took 2 bases from V and 4 from J, leaving 12 bases between them. Germline V CDR1 and CDR2: SGHDT, YYEEEE. The chain's CDR3 is CASSFRPSVYGYTF. In DNA, the CDR3 is TGTGCCAGCAGCTTTCGGCCCTCTGTCTATGGCTACACCTTC.

J is TRBJ2-6 and V is TRBV19; D may be TRBD1 or TRBD2 (5 bases each). This CDR3 contains 20 residues. Germline V gene lookup returns CDR1 LNHDA and CDR2 SQIVND (reference sequence). V was shortened by 6 bases and J by 0 bases, with 24 bases between the two germline ends. The CDR3 DNA reads TGTGCCAGTAGCTCCCGGGCCGGGACCTCTTTTCGCTCTGGGGCCAACGTCCTGACTTTC. It is translated as CASSSRAGTSFRSGANVLTF.

The J gene is TRBJ2-2, the V gene TRBV15; D call uncertain. Looked up from germline, CDR1 is LNHNV and CDR2 is YYDKDF (reference sequence). The CDR3 is made up of 13 amino acids. V was clipped by 0 bases and J by 4 bases, with 3 bases between them. This chain's CDR3 is CATSRDPTGELFF. Here the CDR3 DNA reads TGTGCCACCAGCAGAGATCCCACCGGGGAGCTGTTTTTT.

The chain links TRBV11-2 to TRBJ2-5, with TRBD2 matching over 7 bases. This CDR3 spans 15 amino acids. Germline-derived CDR1 and CDR2 are SGHAT and FQNNGV. The V and J ends lost 5 bases and 5 bases, in that order; junction bases with no gene match: 11. The CDR3 sequence: CASSPQTGLGETQYF. CDR3 bases: TGTGCCAGCAGCCCTCAAACCGGACTAGGGGAGACCCAGTACTTC.

The genes are TRBV6-1 and TRBJ1-4, with 8 bases lining up with TRBD1. Germline V gene lookup returns CDR1 MNHNS and CDR2 SASEGT. Trimming took 3 bases from V and 8 from J; bases not matched to a gene: 5. The CDR3 is 14 residues long. In DNA, the CDR3 is TGTGCCAGCAGTGAGACAGGGGTGTGGGAAAAACTGTTTTTT. Its protein product is CASSETGVWEKLFF.

This chain connects TRBV7-9 to TRBJ2-5, with a weak D call TRBD2 (6 bases). This CDR3 is 14 amino acids long. Deletions cut 2 bases from V and 1 base from J, with 8 bases between. Germline CDR1 SEHNR, CDR2 FQNEAQ (reference sequence). CDR3 nucleotides: TGTGCCAGCAGCTTAAGGCGGGGCCAAGAGACCCAGTACTTC. Translated: CASSLRRGQETQYF.

The chain combines TRBV7-5 with TRBJ2-3; TRBD1, the table's D call, was not compared with the DNA. TRBV7-5 is a pseudogene locus. This CDR3 region has 14 residues. The CDR3 DNA follows: TGTGTCAGAAGCTTAACAGTCCCCCCAGATACGCAGTATTTT. Its protein product is CVRSLTVPPDTQYF.

The chain carries TRBV4-2 and TRBJ2-7; D is possibly TRBD2 (6 bases). Per germline, CDR1 LGHNA and CDR2 YNFKEQ. The CDR3 is 16 residues long. Trimming cost V 3 bases and J 2 bases, with 17 bases left between them. CDR3 DNA: TGTGCCAGCAGCCAGGCGCTTAGCGGAGGAACCTACGAGCAGTACTTC. Amino acid sequence: CASSQALSGGTYEQYF.

The genes are TRBV18 and TRBJ2-7, with TRBD2 as a possible D gene (5 bases). This CDR3 has 14 amino acids. Germline lookup yields CDR1 KGHSH and CDR2 LQKENI. V was trimmed by 3 bases and J by 2 bases, leaving 11 bases between them. CDR3 residues: CASSPPSGTYEQYF. Written as DNA, the CDR3 is TGTGCCAGCTCACCCCCATCGGGAACCTACGAGCAGTACTTC.

The CDR3, as DNA: TGTGCCAGCAGTTACTCGAGGCGAGCGGGAAGGGATGAGCAGTTCTTC. It translates to CASSYSRRAGRDEQFF. The J gene is TRBJ2-1, the V gene TRBV6-5; the match to TRBD2 covers 7 bases. Germline CDR1 reads MNHEY; CDR2 reads SVGAGI. The J segment lost 8 bases and the V segment lost 0 bases, leaving 10 bases of the junction unmatched. The length of the CDR3 is 16 residues.

V is TRBV28 and J is TRBJ1-1; TRBD1 matches at 7 bases. Looked up from germline, CDR1 is MDHEN and CDR2 is SYDVKM. The CDR3 runs to 15 residues. Losses at the gene ends were 7 bases for V and 4 bases for J; bases not matched to a gene: 12. The CDR3 nucleotides read TGTGCCAGCACCGACTACCCAGGGGGAGGCACTGAAGCTTTCTTT. Translation gives CASTDYPGGGTEAFF.

The chain couples TRBV7-8 to TRBJ2-1; D may match TRBD1 or TRBD2 (8 bases each). Germline CDR1 SGHVS, CDR2 FQNEAQ. Trimming pared 1 base from V and 10 bases from J, leaving 17 bases between. The CDR3 covers 15 residues. CDR3 bases: TGTGCCAGCAGCTTAGGCGGGACAGGCGGGGGGGAGCAGTTCTTC. Protein product: CASSLGGTGGGEQFF.

This sequence joins TRBV7-9 and TRBJ2-7; TRBD2 aligns across 10 bases. Germline V gene data show CDR1 as SEHNR and CDR2 as FQNEAQ (reference sequence). V shed 3 bases, J shed 5 bases, and the junction held 10 bases outside the gene matches. This CDR3 region has 16 residues. The CDR3 sequence: CASSFPTGTSVHEQYF. The CDR3 bases are TGTGCCAGCAGCTTCCCGACCGGGACTAGCGTCCACGAGCAGTACTTC.

The chain recombines TRBV5-4 with TRBJ1-4, with D perhaps TRBD1 (5 bases). The germline gives CDR1 SGHNT, CDR2 YYREEE (reference sequence). There are 15 residues in the CDR3. V shed 3 bases and J shed 0 bases, with 9 bases lying between them. The CDR3 loop reads CASSSGTATNEKLFF. CDR3 DNA sequence: TGTGCCAGCAGCTCCGGGACGGCAACTAATGAAAAACTGTTTTTT.

The chain is built from TRBV11-3 and TRBJ2-1; D gene unclear. The V end was cut by 5 bases, the J end by 10 bases, with 15 bases between. This CDR3 is built from 13 residues. The germline CDR1 and CDR2 sequences are SGHNT and YENEEA. CDR3 residues: CASSRARLGEQFF. The CDR3 DNA follows: TGTGCCAGCAGCCGGGCCCGGCTCGGCGAGCAGTTCTTC.

This clone occurred once. The V gene is TRBV11-2, the J gene TRBJ2-5, with D perhaps TRBD1 (5 bases). The CDR3 is made up of 14 amino acids. Germline CDR1 is SGHAT and CDR2 is FQNNGV. Trimming took off 3 bases at V and 5 bases at J, with 13 bases between the two ends. The DNA of the CDR3 is TGTGCCAGCAGCTTGACGGAAGGGGTCGAGACCCAGTACTTC. It encodes CASSLTEGVETQYF.

The chain uses TRBV5-1 and TRBJ2-5, with D uncertain. CDR1 and CDR2 from the germline V gene are SGHRS and YFSETQ. CDR3 length: 11 residues. With 0 bases removed from V and 5 bases from J, the gap between germline ends came to 2 bases. The CDR3 DNA follows: TGCGCCAGCAGCTTGGATGAGACCCAGTACTTC. Its translation: CASSLDETQYF. Supplemented by reference TRBV5-1 and TRBJ2-5, the full variable domain reads KAGVTQTPRYLIKTRGQQVTLSCSPISGHRSVSWYQQTPGQGLQFLFEYFSETQRNKGNFPGRFSGRQFSNSRSEMNVSTLELGDSALYLCASSLDETQYFGPGTRLLVL.

V and J are TRBV5-6 and TRBJ1-5, with D hard to call. V gave up 2 bases and J gave up 3 bases, with 3 bases separating them. The CDR3 runs 12 residues. Germline CDR1 SGHDT, CDR2 YYEEEE. CDR3 nucleotide sequence: TGTGCCAGCAGCTTCATCAATCAGCCCCAGCATTTT. Translation: CASSFINQPQHF.

Details on this clone: The sample contains more than one DNA sequence encoding this CDR3. The CDR3, as DNA: TGTGCCAGCAGTTTGGACAGGGGACGCGAAAAACTGTTTTTT. It yields the protein CASSLDRGREKLFF. The chain combines TRBV28 with TRBJ1-4, with 9 bases aligning to TRBD1. The V and J ends lost 3 bases and 8 bases, in that order; junction bases with no gene match: 4. CDR3 length equals 14 residues. The germline gives CDR1 MDHEN, CDR2 SYDVKM.

This clone was seen more than once but under ten times. The rearrangement uses TRBV5-4 and TRBJ2-7; 10 nucleotides match TRBD2. Trimming cost V 4 bases and J 2 bases; bases outside gene matches: 6. The CDR3 is made up of 15 amino acids. The germline CDR1 and CDR2 sequences are SGHNT and YYREEE (reference sequence). The CDR3 is CASSPRTSGAYEQYF. CDR3 bases: TGTGCCAGCAGCCCCAGGACTAGCGGCGCCTACGAGCAGTACTTC.

The chain is built from TRBV27 and TRBJ2-3, with D tentatively TRBD1 (6 bases). The germline V and J ends were trimmed by 5 bases and 0 bases, with 15 bases remaining between them. CDR1 is MNHEY, CDR2 SMNVEV, per germline (reference sequence). The CDR3 runs 16 residues. CDR3 sequence reads: CASSPPLQGSTDTQYF. The CDR3, as DNA: TGTGCCAGCAGTCCCCCCCTACAGGGAAGCACAGATACGCAGTATTTT.

The chain recombines TRBV6-1 with TRBJ2-7; TRBD2 matches 13 bases. This CDR3 spans 14 amino acids. Germline V gene lookup returns CDR1 MNHNS and CDR2 SASEGT. The V segment lost 7 bases and the J segment 7 bases; nucleotides outside the gene matches: 7. CDR3 in amino acids: CASNMELAGGEQYF. CDR3 sequence (DNA): TGTGCCAGCAATATGGAACTAGCGGGGGGGGAGCAGTACTTC.

This chain links TRBV28 with TRBJ1-2, with no clear D. The CDR3 is 12 amino acids. In germline, CDR1 is MDHEN, CDR2 SYDVKM. The germline V and J ends were trimmed by 4 bases and 3 bases, with 6 bases remaining between them. As DNA, the CDR3 is TGTGCCAGCAGTTCGACTGACTATGGCTACACCTTC. Translating it yields CASSSTDYGYTF.

The chain combines TRBV7-3 with TRBJ2-2; the match to TRBD1 covers 9 bases. This CDR3 has 15 residues. CDR1 SGHTA and CDR2 FQGTGA come from the germline V gene. V was clipped by 1 base and J by 7 bases; unmatched bases: 4. The CDR3 loop is CASSLKTGGVGELFF. In nucleotides, the CDR3 is TGTGCCAGCAGCTTAAAGACAGGGGGTGTCGGGGAGCTGTTTTTT. Supplemented by reference TRBV7-3 and TRBJ2-2, the full variable domain reads GAGVSQTPSNKVTEKGKYVELRCDPISGHTALYWYRQSLGQGPEFLIYFQGTGAADDSGLPNDRFFAVRPEGSVSTLKIQRTERGDSAVYLCASSLKTGGVGELFFGEGSRLTVL.